This T cell receptor beta chain was profiled in a study of response to subunit inactivated influenza vaccine. Study-level findings and limits: Authors suggested few new T cells are recruited by each seasonal influenza vaccination.

On this clonotype: Its cognate antigen is unknown.

MiXCR, applied by TCRdb to the RT-PCR reads, yields one record per CDR3 protein. The table has 860,000 or so distinct CDR3 sequences, 21% seen once. Between the trimmed V and J ends, which lost 1 base and 0 bases, there was a span of 8 bases. Germline assignment: CDR1 SGHKS and CDR2 YYEKEE (reference sequence). CDR3 length: 14 residues. The source was PBMCs from blood, collected roughly 5 days after vaccination. The clonotype comes from a middle-aged man who received an inactivated influenza vaccine. The gene calls are TRBV5-5 and TRBJ2-7; D remains ambiguous. The CDR3 protein is CASSLFSVSYEQYF. CDR3 nucleotides: TGTGCCAGCAGCTTGTTTTCAGTCTCCTACGAGCAGTACTTC. Together with reference TRBV5-5 and TRBJ2-7, the CDR3 gives the full variable domain: DAGVTQSPTHLIKTRGQQVTLRCSPISGHKSVSWYQQVLGQGPQFIFQYYEKEERGRGNFPDRFSARQFPNYSSELNVNALLLGDSALYLCASSLFSVSYEQYFGPGTRLTVT.